The rows below give T cell receptor beta chains drawn from one sample of a study of cytomegalovirus exposure and HLA in healthy donors. The repertoire was sequenced with immunoSEQ multiplex PCR; TCRdb's copy has only in-frame clones and lacks some. The table lists 100,000 to 150,000 clones, around 72% of them singletons. Input material: PBMCs. All receptors derive from a man aged 25-45 years in good health and CMV-seronegative. Each CDR3 is given with its conserved first and last residue. The order of the fields is V gene, D gene, clone size, J gene, CDR3 protein, CDR3 DNA. A D gene is named only where the DNA matches it firmly. Some rows have no size entry. The others give once, few or many, or a class for an expanded clone.

TRBV14	-	-	TRBJ1-2	CASSQDRRSAASRVRIAFYGYTF	TGTGCCAGCAGCCAAGATCGTCGTTCAGCCGCGAGCAGGGTGCGTATAGCTTTCTATGGCTACACCTTC
TRBV7-3	TRBD1	-	TRBJ2-6	CASSLIQGAGANVLTF	TGTGCCAGCAGCCTAATACAGGGGGCTGGGGCCAACGTCCTGACTTTC
TRBV10-3	TRBD2	once	TRBJ2-3	CAISESSGAGGTRDTQYF	TGTGCCATCAGTGAGTCGAGCGGCGCGGGGGGGACTCGGGATACGCAGTATTTT
TRBV6-4	TRBD1	-	TRBJ2-2	CASSPGTGGSGELFF	TGTGCCAGCAGCCCGGGGACAGGGGGCAGCGGGGAGCTGTTTTTT
TRBV19	-	-	TRBJ1-3	CASSKAQPGNTIYF	TGTGCCAGTAGTAAGGCACAGCCTGGAAACACCATATATTTT
TRBV19	TRBD2	-	TRBJ2-3	CASSPRTSGRDTQYF	TGTGCCAGTAGTCCTCGGACTAGCGGGCGAGATACGCAGTATTTT
TRBV7-9	-	-	TRBJ2-4	CASSPGLINIQYF	TGTGCCAGCAGCCCGGGACTCATAAACATTCAGTACTTC
TRBV5-5	-	once	TRBJ2-1	CASSPRGTYNEQFF	TGTGCCAGCAGCCCTCGGGGTACTTACAATGAGCAGTTCTTC
TRBV5-6	-	-	TRBJ2-7	CASSLRQTGEQYF	TGTGCCAGCAGCCTAAGACAGACTGGCGAGCAGTACTTC
TRBV7-3	-	-	TRBJ2-5	CASSLVGQETQYF	TGTGCCAGCAGCCTAGTGGGCCAAGAGACCCAGTACTTC
TRBV7-2	TRBD2	-	TRBJ2-2	CASSPSRGGGDTGELFF	TGTGCCAGCAGCCCGTCGCGGGGCGGGGGGGACACCGGGGAGCTGTTTTTT
TRBV11-2	-	-	TRBJ1-2	CASSLYSRGGYTF	TGTGCCAGCAGCTTATATTCTCGGGGTGGCTACACCTTC
TRBV11-2	-	few	TRBJ1-1	CASSFSGTEAFF	TGTGCCAGCAGCTTTAGTGGTACTGAAGCTTTCTTT
TRBV5-1	TRBD1	-	TRBJ2-7	CASHRGYEQYF	TGCGCCAGCCACAGGGGCTACGAGCAGTACTTC
TRBV27	TRBD1	-	TRBJ1-2	CASRHGRGSYGYTF	TGTGCCAGCAGACATGGCAGGGGGTCCTATGGCTACACCTTC
TRBV28	TRBD1	-	TRBJ1-5	CASSPRQGAGYQPQHF	TGTGCCAGCAGTCCCCGACAGGGGGCAGGGTATCAGCCCCAGCATTTT
TRBV7-9	-	-	TRBJ1-2	CASRPNIRSTVLNYGYTF	TGTGCCAGCAGGCCCAACATCCGCTCGACAGTGCTTAACTATGGCTACACCTTC
TRBV28	-	-	TRBJ1-4	CASSLFTPGKNEKLFF	TGTGCCAGCAGTTTATTTACGCCAGGGAAGAATGAAAAACTGTTTTTT
TRBV2	-	once	TRBJ1-1	CASSVGQPEAFF	TGTGCCAGCAGTGTGGGCCAGCCTGAAGCTTTCTTT
TRBV30	-	-	TRBJ1-2	CAWSVGFGGWGYTF	TGTGCCTGGAGTGTTGGGTTCGGGGGTTGGGGCTACACCTTC
TRBV30	-	-	TRBJ1-2	CAWTPSDIMNYGYTF	TGTGCCTGGACCCCTTCGGACATAATGAACTATGGCTACACCTTC
TRBV7-8	TRBD1	few	TRBJ1-3	CASSSGQGWSGNTIYF	TGTGCCAGCAGCTCGGGACAGGGGTGGTCTGGAAACACCATATATTTT
TRBV27	TRBD1	few	TRBJ1-1	CASSFATGGNTEAFF	TGTGCCAGCAGTTTCGCGACAGGGGGGAACACTGAAGCTTTCTTT
TRBV7-9	TRBD1	-	TRBJ1-2	CASSLGRDRLGYTF	TGTGCCAGCAGCTTAGGCCGGGACAGGCTGGGCTACACCTTC
TRBV6-5	-	-	TRBJ2-1	CASSIGGYNEQFF	TGTGCCAGCAGTATCGGGGGTTACAATGAGCAGTTCTTC
TRBV30	TRBD1	-	TRBJ2-7	CAWSGTGEAYEQYF	TGTGCCTGGAGTGGGACAGGGGAGGCCTACGAGCAGTACTTC
TRBV5-4	-	-	TRBJ2-3	CASSRGSTDTQYF	TGTGCCAGCAGCCGGGGAAGCACAGATACGCAGTATTTT
TRBV6-1	-	-	TRBJ1-2	CASSYGRIYGYTF	TGTGCCAGCAGTTATGGCAGGATCTATGGCTACACCTTC
TRBV27	-	-	TRBJ2-1	CASSIRQANYNEQFF	TGTGCCAGCAGCATAAGACAGGCCAACTACAATGAGCAGTTCTTC
TRBV19	TRBD1	-	TRBJ2-7	CASGDRLSYEQYF	TGTGCCAGTGGGGACAGGCTCTCTTACGAGCAGTACTTC
TRBV5-8	TRBD1	-	TRBJ2-7	CASSWTGGQFGEQYF	TGTGCCAGCAGCTGGACAGGGGGCCAGTTCGGAGAGCAGTACTTC
TRBV10-3	-	-	TRBJ2-7	CAISPAWGTGSFEQYF	-
TRBV28	-	-	TRBJ1-2	CASRLGGPYGYTF	TGTGCCAGCAGGCTCGGGGGGCCCTATGGCTACACCTTC
TRBV28	-	-	TRBJ1-4	CASSTDAFSLFF	TGTGCCAGCAGTACAGACGCTTTTTCACTGTTTTTT
TRBV9	TRBD1	-	TRBJ1-2	CASSLGQGIIGYTF	TGTGCCAGCAGCCTGGGACAGGGGATAATCGGCTACACCTTC
TRBV7-2	-	-	TRBJ1-3	CASSLSLSGNTIYF	TGTGCCAGCAGTTTAAGCCTCTCTGGAAACACCATATATTTT
TRBV5-1	-	-	TRBJ1-3	CASSLESFRGFSGNTIYF	TGCGCCAGCAGCTTGGAAAGTTTTAGGGGTTTCTCTGGAAACACCATATATTTT
TRBV10-3	-	few	TRBJ2-1	CAISESMAGIGEQFF	TGTGCCATCAGTGAGTCGATGGCAGGGATAGGTGAGCAGTTCTTC
TRBV7-2	-	-	TRBJ2-2	CASSLSRPTTGGELFF	TGTGCCAGCAGCTTAAGTCGGCCAACCACGGGGGGGGAGCTGTTTTTT
TRBV9	-	-	TRBJ2-2	CASSVARFSGELFF	TGTGCCAGCAGCGTAGCTCGTTTTTCCGGGGAGCTGTTTTTT
TRBV6-5	-	few	TRBJ2-3	CASSRLSDTQYF	TGTGCCAGCAGCAGACTTTCTGATACGCAGTATTTT
TRBV10-1	-	-	TRBJ2-3	CATRGGSTDTQYF	TGCGCCACCCGCGGAGGGAGCACAGATACGCAGTATTTT
TRBV11-2	TRBD2	few	TRBJ2-5	CASSSRTSVETQYF	TGTGCCAGCAGCTCCCGCACTAGCGTTGAGACCCAGTACTTC
TRBV30	-	-	TRBJ1-5	CAWNTGPSNQPQHF	TGTGCCTGGAATACGGGTCCTAGCAATCAGCCCCAGCATTTT
TRBV11-2	-	once	TRBJ1-3	CSPPQGLGNTIYF	TGTTCCCCGCCCCAGGGATTGGGAAACACCATATATTTT
TRBV4-1	-	-	TRBJ1-2	CASSQDPNNYGYTF	TGCGCCAGCAGCCAAGACCCAAATAACTATGGCTACACCTTC
TRBV6-1	TRBD1	-	TRBJ1-2	CASSEGGTGGAYGYTF	TGTGCCAGCAGTGAAGGGGGGACAGGGGGCGCGTATGGCTACACCTTC
TRBV6-5	TRBD1	-	TRBJ1-6	CASTTGTGNSPLHF	TGTGCCAGCACCACGGGGACAGGGAATTCACCCCTCCACTTT
TRBV7-2	TRBD2	-	TRBJ2-5	CASSLGVAGAQETQYF	TGTGCCAGCAGCTTAGGGGTAGCGGGGGCCCAAGAGACCCAGTACTTC
TRBV7-2	-	-	TRBJ1-6	CASSQDSSSYNSPLHF	TGTGCCAGCAGTCAGGACAGCAGCTCCTATAATTCACCCCTCCACTTT
TRBV2	TRBD1	-	TRBJ1-5	CASSTGGLSNQPQHF	TGTGCCAGCAGTACAGGGGGCCTAAGCAATCAGCCCCAGCATTTT
TRBV7-9	-	-	TRBJ2-7	CASSNGQNYEQYF	TGTGCCAGCAGCAACGGACAGAATTACGAGCAGTACTTC